Described below is a single T cell receptor beta chain sequence and its context. This clonotype was detected only a few times. There is no known antigen for this receptor. The sample holds no much larger clone one base away, and base qualities are not on file. The data belong to a study of T-cell memory formation after mild COVID-19 (dated by TCRdb to the early 2020s). A note on the overall study: TCR sequence clusters from the two donors were found to be largely donor specific. In two donors, T-cell clones that expanded and contracted after mild COVID-19 were tracked by sequencing TCRalpha and TCRbeta repertoires over time. Two young, previously healthy adult volunteers, one female and one male, were included in the cohort. Study-wide findings and limitations: Contracting CD4+ clones turned up mainly in the CM and EM memory subsets, whereas EMRA was where CD8+ clones were enriched. SARS-CoV-2 specificity was not confirmed for the second-wave clones peaking on day 37. Balanced CD4/CD8 phenotypes were observed for clones contracting from day 15 to 85, whereas a bias towards CD4+ was observed for a second wave of clones expanding from day 15 to 37. The study covered only a couple of mild cases, and larger cohorts including severe cases with pre-infection samples were considered necessary. Some responding clones were found in pre-infection memory, which suggests that pre-existing cross-reactive memory T cells took part in the SARS-CoV-2 response.

Ficoll-Paque density gradient centrifugation was the method used to isolate PBMCs. Including the terminal cysteine and phenylalanine, the CDR3 comprises 15 residues. Of all the DNA, just the CDR3 is kept, 45 bases in frame from base 1. The germline V gene supplies CDR1 KGHDR and CDR2 SFDVKD. The V end loses 4 bases and the J end loses 1 base, and a stretch of 11 bases separates them. Sequenced using an Illumina NovaSeq 6000. Using 5'RACE with constant-segment primers, TCRalpha and TCRbeta cDNA libraries were constructed, with sample barcodes and unique molecular identifiers added in the process. Trizol reagent was used to extract RNA from every sample. Library amplification was performed in two PCR steps, and a second sample barcode and Illumina TruSeq adapters were introduced in the second step. The libraries were sequenced on an Illumina NovaSeq using 2 x 150 bp paired-end reads. The authors' pipeline ran thus. The reads were demultiplexed and collapsed into UMI-guided consensus sequences using migec v1.2.7. Using mixcr v2.1.11, UMI consensuses were aligned to TRA and TRB V and J templates and then assembled into clonotypes. Expanded or contracted clonotypes were those called significant by both edgeR and NoisET, with noise models trained on biological replicates. For edgeR calls, the thresholds were a false discovery rate-adjusted p below 0.01 and a log2 fold-change of 1. PCA with hierarchical clustering of max-normalized trajectories of the 1000 most abundant clonotypes was used as exploratory dynamics analysis. Separately sequenced CD4+ and CD8+ repertoires were used to assign a CD4 or CD8 phenotype to each responding clone. TCRdb trimmed public reads at Q25 via fastp, called clones via MiXCR and kept in-frame beta chains. Records with the same CDR3 protein are collapsed into one entry carrying the most frequent genes and DNA. What appears here as the V and J calls and clone size reflects TCRdb's work, not the paper's. In this sample the table shows some 350,000 distinct CDR3 sequences, about 16% of which occur a single time. The top ten constitute around 20% of the sample.

The sample taken for sequencing was PBMCs or a T cell subset sorted from them (not recorded which). The TCR was taken from a man between 18 and 35 years old who had mild COVID-19 (a few samples of this study predate the infection). The sample titles of this study are shuffled in the database, so cell type and time point are left out; the donor was told from shared clones. The chain is assembled from TRBV24-1 and TRBJ2-3; a confident D gene designation cannot be given. The CDR3 has the sequence CATSDPGVGTDTQYF. The sequenced DNA: TGTGCCACCAGTGACCCAGGAGTGGGCACAGATACGCAGTATTTT.